The clone carrying this T cell receptor beta chain appeared many times. Time point reported: newly diagnosed GD, antithyroid drugs for less than 3 months. There was RNA extracted from PBMCs, and the TCR library was made from it. This specimen belongs to a study of regulatory T cells in long-lasting Graves disease. The CDR3 extends over 12 amino acids. Germline lookup yields CDR1 MNHNS and CDR2 SASEGT. V shed 8 bases and J 6 bases; nucleotides not matched to a gene: 6. Arm-PCR of CDR3 regions and iRepertoire HTBI primers were used to build TCR beta libraries. TCRdb recomputed calls from the multiplex PCR reads with MiXCR, one row per CDR3 protein. The data show about 540,000 distinct CDR3 sequences, with around an eighth seen just once and over 7.5% held by the top ten. These data also formed part of another study, on T cells in Graves' hyperthyroidism and ophthalmopathy. Per that paper: The HTBI set primed first-round TCR CDR3 RT-PCR.

The chain joins TRBV6-1 to TRBJ1-2, with 7 bases aligning to TRBD1. Sample: peripheral blood mononuclear cells (PBMCs), taken at new diagnosis, from a patient treated with antithyroid drugs. The receptor was isolated from a man under 40 with Graves disease. CDR3 amino acids: CASGTENNGYTF. The DNA for the CDR3 is TGTGCCAGCGGGACAGAAAATAATGGCTACACCTTC.